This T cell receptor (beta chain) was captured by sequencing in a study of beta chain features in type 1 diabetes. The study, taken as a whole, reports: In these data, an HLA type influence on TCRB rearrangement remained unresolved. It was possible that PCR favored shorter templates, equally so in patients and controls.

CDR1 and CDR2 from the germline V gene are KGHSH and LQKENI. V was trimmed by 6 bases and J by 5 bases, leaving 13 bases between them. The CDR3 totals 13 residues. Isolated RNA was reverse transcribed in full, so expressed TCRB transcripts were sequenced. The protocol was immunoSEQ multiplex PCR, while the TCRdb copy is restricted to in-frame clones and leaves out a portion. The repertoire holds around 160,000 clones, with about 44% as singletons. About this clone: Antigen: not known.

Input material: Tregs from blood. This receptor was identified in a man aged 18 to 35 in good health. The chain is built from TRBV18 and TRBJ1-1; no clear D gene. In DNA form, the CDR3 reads TGTGCCAGCTCCCCTTATGCCGGGACTGAAGCTTTCTTT. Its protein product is CASSPYAGTEAFF.